This note documents a single T cell receptor (beta chain) sequence. This specimen belongs to a study of blood T cell repertoires in COVID-19. Study information: T cells, B-cell-depleted T cells, or PBMCs provided the cDNA or gDNA that served as material.

Source study methods: Estimation of nucleated cell counts was performed using reference gene primer amplification. Using immunoSEQ multiplex PCR, the repertoire was profiled, and TCRdb retains in-frame clones only, with some absent. V, J and clone size were drawn from that table, and D and trimming were deduced from the DNA. The sample yields 150,000 to 200,000 clones, 80% to 85% seen once. The sequence was obtained from a human donor with acute or convalescent COVID-19. The donor label of this sample is uncertain. The material sequenced was peripheral blood.

DNA of the CDR3: TGTGCCAGCAGCTCTTCGCGGGGGGGGGCGGAGGGCTCACCCCTCCACTTT. As protein: CASSSSRGGAEGSPLHF. The chain joins TRBV11-2 to TRBJ1-6, with a weak D call TRBD1 (6 bases). Trimming pared 4 bases from V and 10 bases from J, leaving 23 bases between. This CDR3 is built from 17 residues. From germline, CDR1 is SGHAT and CDR2 FQNNGV.